Presented here are 30 T cell receptor beta chains from one specimen sequenced in a study of cytomegalovirus exposure and HLA in healthy donors. With 60 Vbeta and 13 Jbeta primers, the PCR was carried out. Profiled with immunoSEQ multiplex PCR; TCRdb holds only in-frame clones, not every one. In the table there are about 140,000 clones, 60% to 80% of which are singletons. The specimen sequenced was PBMCs. The receptors were sampled from a woman aged 45-60 years in good health and CMV-seronegative.

This chain connects TRBV5-6 to TRBJ2-7; D is possibly TRBD1 (6 bases). Germline assignment: CDR1 SGHDT and CDR2 YYEEEE. The CDR3 runs 15 residues. The V end lost 5 bases, the J end lost 0 bases, and 15 bases lay between the germline ends. CDR3 region: CASSPDQDSSYEQYF. The CDR3 DNA sequence: TGTGCCAGCAGTCCCGACCAGGACAGCTCCTACGAGCAGTACTTC.

This chain links TRBV5-4 with TRBJ2-5; D might be TRBD1 (6 bases). The ends were cut back, 1 base at V and 2 bases at J, with 9 bases in the middle. In germline, CDR1 is SGHNT, CDR2 YYREEE (reference sequence). This CDR3 is 14 amino acids long. The CDR3 coding sequence is TGTGCCAGCAGCTTGAGCCAGGGGCAAGAGACCCAGTACTTC. It is translated as CASSLSQGQETQYF.

The rearrangement joins TRBV6-6 to TRBJ1-6, with unresolved D. V dropped 2 bases and J dropped 5 bases, with 10 bases sitting between them. CDR3 length equals 15 residues. Germline CDR1 is MNHNY and CDR2 is SVGAGI (reference sequence). The CDR3 bases are TGTGCCAGCAGTTACGAGGGTTCGGATAATTCACCCCTCCACTTT. It specifies CASSYEGSDNSPLHF.

The V call is TRBV6-1, the J call TRBJ2-1, with 8 nucleotides matching TRBD2. The V segment lost 0 bases and the J segment 8 bases; nucleotides outside the gene matches: 6. The CDR3 loop spans 15 amino acids. Germline CDR1 and CDR2: MNHNS and SASEGT. DNA of the CDR3: TGTGCCAGCAGTGAAGCAGGGACTAGAAGCCATGAGCAGTTCTTC. It translates to CASSEAGTRSHEQFF.

The rearrangement uses TRBV29-1 and TRBJ2-5, with TRBD2 identical over 9 bases. Trimming cost V 4 bases and J 1 base; bases outside gene matches: 4. This CDR3 has 14 amino acids. In germline, CDR1 is SQVTM, CDR2 ANQGSEA. CDR3 DNA: TGCAGCGTTGCTGGTAGCGGGGGCCAAGAGACCCAGTACTTC. It specifies CSVAGSGGQETQYF.

The CDR3 nucleotides read TGCGCCAGCAGCTCCCGGACAGGGACCAATGGCTACACCTTC. This codes for CASSSRTGTNGYTF. The chain is built from TRBV4-1 and TRBJ1-2, with 8 bases identical to TRBD1. The CDR3 is made up of 14 amino acids. V trimming: 5 bases; J trimming: 6 bases; junction bases outside the gene matches: 8. CDR1 is MGHRA, CDR2 YSYEKL, per germline.

This clone was counted between two and nine times. The chain uses TRBV10-3 and TRBJ1-2; 10 positions agree with TRBD1. The CDR3 spans 15 residues. J lost 0 bases, V lost 4 bases, and 2 bases had no gene match. Per germline, CDR1 ENHRY and CDR2 SYGVKD. The CDR3 is CAISGDRGANYGYTF. Written as DNA, the CDR3 is TGTGCCATCAGTGGGGACAGGGGAGCTAACTATGGCTACACCTTC.

This sequence joins TRBV7-6 and TRBJ1-1, with D possibly matching TRBD1 (5 bases). This CDR3 contains 14 residues. V was pared by 5 bases and J by 4 bases, with 14 bases between. CDR1 and CDR2 (germline): SGHVS, FNYEAQ. The CDR3: CASSDRRGGTEAFF. The CDR3 nucleotides are TGTGCCAGCAGCGACAGACGGGGGGGCACTGAAGCTTTCTTT.

This clone showed up just once. The rearrangement links TRBV5-1 to TRBJ2-1; a possible D gene is TRBD1 (7 bases). The CDR3 contains 14 residues. Germline assignment: CDR1 SGHRS and CDR2 YFSETQ. The ends were cut back, 7 bases at V and 6 bases at J, with 17 bases in the middle. The CDR3 region has the DNA TGCGCCAGCTATGCCGCCCAGGGGGGCAATGAGCAGTTCTTC. The encoded protein is CASYAAQGGNEQFF.

This clone has just one count. The chain combines TRBV9 with TRBJ1-5; D unclear. This CDR3 has 15 amino acids. V lost 2 bases and J lost 3, with 12 bases in between. Germline V gene sequence: CDR1 SGDLS, CDR2 YYNGEE. CDR3 DNA: TGTGCCAGCAGCGTGGCGCCAGGTTTCAATCAGCCCCAGCATTTT. Residues: CASSVAPGFNQPQHF. Looking up the rest from reference TRBV9 and TRBJ1-5 gives the full variable domain: DSGVTQTPKHLITATGQRVTLRCSPRSGDLSVYWYQQSLDQGLQFLIQYYNGEERAKGNILERFSAQQFPDLHSELNLSSLELGDSALYFCASSVAPGFNQPQHFGDGTRLSIL.

This clone was seen more than once but under ten times. The V and J genes are TRBV19 and TRBJ2-2; D possibly corresponds to TRBD2 (7 bases). This CDR3 is 15 amino acids long. V dropped 1 base and J dropped 5 bases, with 11 bases sitting between them. The germline V gene encodes CDR1 LNHDA and CDR2 SQIVND (reference sequence). CDR3 protein: CASSIGRGGTGELFF. Here the CDR3 DNA reads TGTGCCAGTAGTATAGGCAGGGGAGGGACCGGGGAGCTGTTTTTT. The variable domain in full, with the rest retrieved from reference TRBV19 and TRBJ2-2, is DGGITQSPKYLFRKEGQNVTLSCEQNLNHDAMYWYRQDPGQGLRLIYYSQIVNDFQKGDIAEGYSVSREKKESFPLTVTSAQKNPTAFYLCASSIGRGGTGELFFGEGSRLTVL.

The chain recombines TRBV4-2 with TRBJ1-5; D perhaps matches TRBD1 (5 bases). Looked up from germline, CDR1 is LGHNA and CDR2 is YNFKEQ. V was pared by 1 base and J by 4 bases, with 11 bases between. The CDR3 is made up of 15 amino acids. CDR3 protein: CASSQGRGLNQPQHF. CDR3 DNA sequence: TGTGCCAGCAGCCAAGGGAGGGGCCTTAATCAGCCCCAGCATTTT.

The CDR3 region has the DNA TGTGCCAGCAGCCCTAAGTTACGGGGTCTCCTCCTAGCCAAAAACATTCAGTACTTC. This gives the protein CASSPKLRGLLLAKNIQYF. This sequence joins TRBV11-2 and TRBJ2-4, with D possibly matching TRBD2 (5 bases). Trimming pared 5 bases from V and 0 bases from J, leaving 23 bases between. CDR3 length: 19 residues. Germline values: CDR1 SGHAT, CDR2 FQNNGV.

The V call is TRBV7-7, the J call TRBJ1-3; D remains ambiguous. The germline V gene encodes CDR1 SSHAT and CDR2 FNYEAQ (reference sequence). This CDR3 spans 15 amino acids. The CDR3 is CASPPKGRPGNTIYF. CDR3 sequence (DNA): TGTGCTAGTCCCCCCAAAGGGAGACCTGGAAACACCATATATTTT.

The rearrangement joins TRBV19 to TRBJ2-5; D is possibly TRBD2 (6 bases). CDR1 and CDR2 (germline): LNHDA, SQIVND (reference sequence). Trimming took off 6 bases at V and 4 bases at J, with 15 bases between the two ends. The CDR3 runs to 14 residues. The CDR3 coding sequence is TGTGCCAGTAGCCCCTCCCTGGGGGGAGAGACCCAGTACTTC. Its protein is CASSPSLGGETQYF.

The count of this clone is one. This sequence joins TRBV10-3 and TRBJ1-6; 9 bases agree with TRBD1. Germline CDR1 reads ENHRY; CDR2 reads SYGVKD. V gave up 6 bases and J gave up 10 bases; unmatched junction bases: 7. The CDR3 is 14 amino acids. CDR3 bases: TGTGCCATCAGGAGGACAGGGGAACGGTCACCCCTCCACTTT. Residues: CAIRRTGERSPLHF.

With respect to this clone: Other DNA sequences in this specimen translate into the identical CDR3. The genes are TRBV5-6 and TRBJ2-2; no clear D gene. This CDR3 has 14 residues. V was clipped by 7 bases and J by 4 bases, with 14 bases between them. Per the germline V gene, CDR1 is SGHDT and CDR2 is YYEEEE. As DNA, the CDR3 is TGTGCCAGCGCGCGGAGTTGGGTCACCGGGGAGCTGTTTTTT. It codes for CASARSWVTGELFF.

The genes are TRBV4-1 and TRBJ2-7, with 7 nucleotides matching TRBD1. The CDR3 totals 15 residues. With V trimmed by 4 bases and J by 1 base, 7 bases remained unmatched. Germline loops: CDR1 MGHRA, CDR2 YSYEKL. The CDR3 DNA reads TGCGCCAGCAGCCTTGGACAGGACAATTCCTACGAGCAGTACTTC. Encoded protein: CASSLGQDNSYEQYF.

The J gene is TRBJ1-5, the V gene TRBV9, with a tentative D call TRBD1 (6 bases). This CDR3 contains 14 residues. V lost 0 bases and J lost 11, with 15 bases in between. Germline V lookup: CDR1 SGDLS, CDR2 YYNGEE. The CDR3 DNA is TGTGCCAGCAGCGTAGGCAGGGGCACAGAGACCCAGCATTTT. Translated: CASSVGRGTETQHF.

The chain is built from TRBV25-1 and TRBJ2-7; 10 bases map to TRBD2. Germline V gene sequence: CDR1 MGHDK, CDR2 SYGVNS. This CDR3 contains 16 residues. V shed 1 base and J 3 bases; nucleotides not matched to a gene: 6. In nucleotides, the CDR3 is TGTGCCAGCAGTGAATCTGGACTAGCGGTGAACTACGAGCAGTACTTC. It specifies CASSESGLAVNYEQYF.

This sequence joins TRBV5-8 and TRBJ2-3; D unclear. The CDR3 length is 12 residues. The ends were cut back, 4 bases at V and 2 bases at J, with 5 bases in the middle. CDR1 and CDR2 (germline): SGHTS, YDEGEE. The CDR3 nucleotides are TGTGCCAGCAGCCAAAACACAGATACGCAGTATTTT. It encodes CASSQNTDTQYF.

This clone was observed a handful of times. This chain links TRBV29-1 with TRBJ1-2, with no clear D. The CDR3 sequence is 14 residues long. V was trimmed by 0 bases and J by 0 bases, leaving 8 bases between them. CDR1 SQVTM and CDR2 ANQGSEA come from the germline V gene. CDR3 sequence reads: CSVEDLEANYGYTF. The CDR3 DNA follows: TGCAGCGTTGAAGATTTGGAGGCTAACTATGGCTACACCTTC.

The chain employs TRBV6-5 and TRBJ1-2, with D unresolved. This CDR3 is 16 amino acids long. The V gene's germline CDR1 is MNHEY and CDR2 SVGAGI. V was shortened by 4 bases and J by 5 bases, with 20 bases between the two germline ends. CDR3 DNA sequence: TGTGCCAGCAGTTCCCTGGGAGGTTCCGGAGTATATGGCTACACCTTC. Translation gives CASSSLGGSGVYGYTF.

The chain couples TRBV7-2 to TRBJ1-4; no clear D gene. V was trimmed by 3 bases and J by 4 bases, leaving 9 bases between them. Germline loops: CDR1 SGHTA, CDR2 FQGNSA. This CDR3 has 14 amino acids. The CDR3 is CASSFSRSNEKLFF. CDR3 coding DNA: TGTGCCAGCAGCTTTAGCAGAAGTAATGAAAAACTGTTTTTT.

V is TRBV7-8 and J is TRBJ2-7; 8 bases agree with TRBD1. The trim removed 2 bases at V and 7 bases at J, leaving 4 bases unmatched. The length of the CDR3 is 13 residues. The V gene's germline CDR1 is SGHVS and CDR2 FQNEAQ. CDR3: CASSLTQGGEQYF. The CDR3 DNA reads TGTGCCAGCAGCTTAACACAGGGGGGAGAGCAGTACTTC.

J is TRBJ1-3 and V is TRBV30; TRBD1 matches 7 bases. V lost 2 bases, J lost 4 bases, and 8 bases stayed unmatched. Germline V gene sequence: CDR1 GTSNPN, CDR2 SVGIG (reference sequence). The CDR3 is made up of 15 amino acids. CDR3 region: CAWSRSGQLGNTIYF. The CDR3, as DNA: TGTGCCTGGAGTCGTTCGGGACAGCTAGGAAACACCATATATTTT.

The chain joins TRBV28 to TRBJ1-4; 8 positions match TRBD1. CDR3 length: 13 amino acids. The germline V gene encodes CDR1 MDHEN and CDR2 SYDVKM. V lost 8 bases and J lost 8; bases outside the gene matches: 7. The CDR3 DNA reads as TGTGCCAGCGTACAGGGGGAAGGAGAAAAACTGTTTTTT. Residues: CASVQGEGEKLFF.

V is TRBV2 and J is TRBJ2-5; TRBD1 aligns across 11 bases. This CDR3 spans 15 amino acids. The V segment lost 6 bases and the J segment 1 base; nucleotides outside the gene matches: 4. The germline V gene has CDR1 SNHLY and CDR2 FYNNEI. The DNA of the CDR3 is TGTGCCAGCAGCAGGGACAGGGGGTCCCAAGAGACCCAGTACTTC. This gives the protein CASSRDRGSQETQYF.

The V and J genes are TRBV5-4 and TRBJ2-5; 9 nucleotides align to TRBD1. The CDR3 totals 16 residues. CDR1 and CDR2 (germline): SGHNT, YYREEE (reference sequence). The V segment lost 9 bases and the J segment 5 bases; nucleotides outside the gene matches: 17. The chain's CDR3 is CAIPSRPGGQGETQYF. The CDR3 nucleotides are TGTGCCATCCCTTCTCGTCCCGGCGGACAGGGGGAGACCCAGTACTTC.

This clone was seen more than once but under ten times. The chain has TRBV28 and TRBJ1-3; D might be TRBD1 (5 bases). This CDR3 has 17 residues. The germline CDR1 and CDR2 sequences are MDHEN and SYDVKM. The V and J ends lost 3 bases and 1 base respectively, with 16 bases between them. The CDR3 is CASSLNVGQRSGNTIYF. CDR3 coding DNA: TGTGCCAGCAGTTTGAATGTAGGACAAAGATCTGGAAACACCATATATTTT.